This record concerns one T cell receptor (beta chain) sequence. What antigen it recognizes has not been identified. No clone much larger than this one lies a single base away; base qualities are absent. Receptor amplification or capture employed the immunoSEQ multiplex PCR assay. A mixture of 60 forward primers for TCR Vbeta segments and 13 reverse primers for TCR Jbeta segments was used in the multiplex PCR. The CDR3 region of rearranged TCR beta genes was amplified from genomic DNA by a multiplex PCR assay. The Illumina HiSeq System was used to sequence the amplified TCR beta libraries as 87-base-pair reads. The study's processing was this. Across the 600 to 700 repertoires, a later analysis counted 78 million or so unique TCR beta chains, about 10 million of which were shared by at least two donors. Raw reads were error-corrected and collapsed into unique sequences by a nearest-neighbor algorithm in which closely related sequences were merged to remove PCR and sequencing errors. Alignment of CDR3 sequences to IMGT reference sequences was used to assign V, D and J gene segments. For a sequence to be retained, a match of at least six nucleotides was required to both a V gene segment and a J gene segment. Rearrangements were called productive when the CDR3 lacked stop codons and stayed in frame with V and J; all others were non-productive. CDR3 was defined according to IMGT convention as the region running from the second conserved V-encoded cysteine to the conserved J-encoded phenylalanine. The earlier analysis of about 610 of the donors excluded sequences that lacked an unambiguous match to a single V gene segment. An earlier analysis of roughly 590 of the donors called V segments functional above 56.7% productive rearrangements and segregating when the between-donor standard deviation exceeded 5%. A statistical classification framework was built to diagnose cytomegalovirus status from the catalog of TCR beta chain sequences. In a later analysis, V and J genes were assigned by comparing TCR nucleotide sequences against IMGT/GENE-DB human TR gene sequences. The TCRdist pipeline was used in a later analysis to assign CDR3 sequences and most-parsimonious VDJ recombination scenarios. A later analysis defined each TCR beta chain by its CDR3 amino acid sequence plus V-gene family, and excluded reads lacking a unique V-gene family. A later analysis removed 592 highly shared, low-generation-probability nucleotide sequences to deal with suspected cross-contamination and a sequencing artifact. A later analysis calculated a clonal expansion index for each public chain from normalized within-repertoire ranks of inferred template counts. In a later analysis, generation probabilities were computed using a VDJ recombination model fitted to out-of-frame rearrangements, and the results were checked against IGoR. In a later analysis, hypergeometric tests were used to score TCR-TCR, TCR-HLA and TCR-CMV co-occurrence, with a repertoire-size bias correction applied to TCR pairs. To estimate false discovery rates, a later analysis permuted the HLA or CMV assignments 20 times. A later analysis grouped co-occurring TCRs with DBSCAN, adding TCRdist sequence similarity when clustering within HLA-allele-positive subsets. For co-occurrence clustering, repertoires with fewer than 30,000 or more than 120,000 public chains were excluded, along with roughly five repertoires with anomalous nucleotide sharing. In TCRdb, the immuneACCESS table is reduced to in-frame sequences with V and J assigned. These tables do not hold every clone; where another copy was compared, an unresolved V gene accounts for under half, and the others remain unexplained. The D gene and trimming were derived from the DNA, and the V and J assignments and clone size from that table. The table for this sample lists under 170,000 clones; about four fifths of them were counted only once. Clones ranked in the top ten supply around 6.5% of the sample.

The data belong to a study of cytomegalovirus exposure and HLA in healthy donors listed by TCRdb under 2017. Some background on the complete study: An earlier analysis of several hundred of the donors reported roughly 300 Gb of sequence data and 95 million to 140 million unique TCR beta sequences obtained from around 190 million T cells. The aim of the study was to test whether cataloging public T cell receptors could identify signatures of past pathogen exposure. To decide whether each TCR beta V gene segment behaved as functional or pseudogenic, an earlier analysis of some 570 of the donors relied on high-throughput TCR beta sequencing. HLA typing covered class I and class II loci at four-digit resolution. A later genetic analysis took genome-wide SNP genotypes for about 55% of the roughly 670 donors and used that subset as a discovery cohort. The study used immunosequencing to profile the T cell repertoires of more than 650 subjects and linked those repertoires to cytomegalovirus serostatus. Alongside the repertoire data, information on donor age, sex, ethnicity and CMV serostatus was compiled. The later analysis used no new phenotypic data to find candidate immune exposures, relying instead on TCR beta sequences and their occurrence across donors. Of the roughly 390 genotyped donors, roughly 76% were placed in the genetic ancestry cluster associated with self-reported Caucasian donors. In addition to the first cohort of roughly 700 subjects, a separate validation cohort of 130 or so different subjects was used. Typing coverage differed by locus: A, B, C, DRB1 and DQB1 were typed in roughly 629-640 donors, DQA1 in about 560, DPA1 in 600 to 610, and DPB1 in around 490. Every discovery cohort repertoire had been produced on one sequencing platform. Among approximately 370 genotyped donors of the cohort, an average of roughly 230,000 unique TCR beta nucleotide sequences was sequenced per donor, of which roughly 17% were non-productive. The study combined high-throughput TCR immunosequencing, statistical association of individual TCRs with disease status, and machine learning to predict cytomegalovirus infection status. In a later analysis, previously published TCR beta repertoires from 670 or so donors were re-analyzed and high-resolution HLA genotyping was added so that TCR occurrence patterns could be studied. Approximately 300 gigabases of sequencing data and around 90 million unique TCR sequences made up an early release that covered roughly 670 HLA-typed donors. A handful of DR-DQ haplotypes were handled as single units for association and clustering because linkage in the cohort was strong. Beyond this particular receptor, the publication reports: In a later genetic analysis, a missense DCLRE1C variant was associated with V-gene and J-gene trimming of TCR beta chains, and the association was replicated in an independent cohort. In a later analysis, 15,000 to 20,000 TCR beta sequences were associated with specific HLA alleles at a false discovery rate of 0.05. A later analysis found that most CMV-associated TCR beta chains appeared HLA-restricted, with HLA associations seemingly driven largely by CMV exposure. A few of the identified cytomegalovirus-associated TCR beta chains were confirmed in vitro to be specific for cytomegalovirus antigens. Because counts were too low, roughly 16 rarely observed V segments, including chromosome 9 orphons, were left out of the earlier analysis of 587 of the donors. The authors suggested that the approach could potentially be generalized to other disease states and immunological phenotypes. Some IMGT-functional V segments, including TRBV6-2 and TRBV6-3, could not be distinguished by the 87-base-pair reads and were therefore excluded. In this cohort, only TCR beta chains were sequenced, and detectable features were limited by the absence of alpha or paired-chain data. The classifier was reported to diagnose cytomegalovirus status with high specificity and sensitivity in both the original cohort and the validation cohort. According to a later analysis, parvovirus B19, influenza, CMV and Epstein-Barr virus appeared linked to several top co-occurrence clusters. A further reported finding was that TCR beta sequences accurately predicted the HLA-A and HLA-B alleles for most subjects in the first cohort. The only immune exposure information available for the cohort was CMV serostatus. A cluster of highly shared sequence variants was judged likely to be a technical artifact of the sequencing pipeline. Most TCR sequences were seen in very few donors, while some public TCRs were found in many individuals. Because some donors lacked HLA typing at each locus, the association tests relied only on the typed subset. Assigning TCR associations to individual alleles was difficult when HLA alleles, especially DR and DQ, strongly co-occurred. A later genetic analysis reported fewer N-insertions in productive TCRs among donors in an Asian-associated ancestry cluster than the approximately 670-donor mean. Correlated functional status among segregating V segments might be attributable to linkage disequilibrium, but an unknown experimental factor could not be ruled out. In an earlier analysis of about 540 of the donors, most TCR beta V segments were observed in productive rearrangements about 87% or about 30% of the time, broadly matching IMGT annotations. Presence/absence analyses assumed roughly uniform sequencing depth across donors, an assumption that may not hold. A later analysis found that TCR association rates varied across HLA loci, with DRB1 alleles showing the most associated TCRs and HLA-C alleles the fewest. A total of 164 TCR beta chains were listed by the study as associated with cytomegalovirus. In a later analysis, HLA-associated TCR beta chains were found to be more clonally expanded and to have lower generation probabilities than equally common non-associated chains.

The germline V gene provides CDR1 SQVTM and CDR2 ANQGSEA. From cysteine to phenylalanine, the CDR3 is 13 amino acids long. The entry retains the CDR3 DNA only, 39 bases that are in frame from base 1. The cohort was made up of approximately 700 healthy bone marrow donors. At the time of sampling, every cohort member was nominally healthy, though immune exposures that went unrecorded were likely present. The donor tested CMV seropositive, placing the donor among the 290 or so seropositive members of the cohort. Each donor provided a peripheral blood sample, and peripheral blood mononuclear cells were used for TCR beta sequencing. Genomic DNA extraction from the blood cell samples was performed with the Qiagen DNeasy Blood Extraction Kit.

Sequenced material: PBMCs. The TCR was taken from a man in his fifties in good health and CMV-seropositive. The V and J segments used are TRBV29-1 and TRBJ2-5, with 9 bases in between that match TRBD1. TRBJ2-7 matches the DNA end more closely, so the J call is doubtful. The sequence in DNA is TGCAGCGTACAGGGGGCTGACGGCTACGAGCAGTACTTC. The translation is CSVQGADGYEQYF.